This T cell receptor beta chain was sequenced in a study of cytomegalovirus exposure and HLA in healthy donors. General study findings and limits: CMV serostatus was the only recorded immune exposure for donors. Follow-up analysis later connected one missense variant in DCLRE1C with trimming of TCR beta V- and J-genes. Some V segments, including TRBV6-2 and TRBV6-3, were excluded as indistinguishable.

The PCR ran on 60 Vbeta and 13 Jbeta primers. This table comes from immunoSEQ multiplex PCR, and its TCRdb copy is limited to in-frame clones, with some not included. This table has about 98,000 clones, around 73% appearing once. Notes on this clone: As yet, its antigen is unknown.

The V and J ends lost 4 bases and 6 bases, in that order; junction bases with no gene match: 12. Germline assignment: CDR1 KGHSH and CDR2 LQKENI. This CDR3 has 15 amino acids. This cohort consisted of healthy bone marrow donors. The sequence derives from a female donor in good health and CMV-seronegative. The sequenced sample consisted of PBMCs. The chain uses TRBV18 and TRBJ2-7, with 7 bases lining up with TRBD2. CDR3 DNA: TGTGCCAGCTCACTAACCGGGCAGGGAGGGAGCGAGCAGTACTTC. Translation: CASSLTGQGGSEQYF.